Below are 15 T cell receptor beta chains sequenced from a single sample in a study of early T cells in non-severe SARS-CoV-2 infection. A single record per CDR3 protein comes from TCRdb applying MiXCR to the 5' RACE reads. This sample carries 30,000 or so distinct CDR3 sequences, roughly 5% of them seen once, and the ten largest clones take over 20%. The source material was whole blood. The origin of the receptors is an adult who was a healthcare worker with PCR-confirmed SARS-CoV-2 infection or an uninfected control (not recorded which).

This clonotype came up a few times. The chain is built from TRBV18 and TRBJ2-5; D is perhaps TRBD2 (5 bases). Germline V gene lookup returns CDR1 KGHSH and CDR2 LQKENI. The V end was cut by 2 bases, the J end by 3 bases, with 10 bases between. The CDR3 runs to 14 residues. This CDR3 is CASSPIYGEETQYF. The CDR3 DNA follows: TGTGCCAGCTCACCAATCTACGGGGAAGAGACCCAGTACTTC.

The chain's CDR3 is CASSQDSASGANTQYF. The CDR3 bases are TGTGCCAGCAGCCAAGATTCGGCAAGCGGGGCCAACACGCAGTATTTT. The chain is built from TRBV4-2 and TRBJ2-3; TRBD2 agrees at 7 bases. Germline V gives CDR1 LGHNA, CDR2 YNFKEQ. After removal of 0 bases from V and 9 bases from J, the junction contained 12 bases not matched to a gene. This CDR3 is built from 16 residues.

This clonotype showed up many times. This chain connects TRBV3-1 to TRBJ2-4; D remains ambiguous. V lost 4 bases to trimming and J lost 8 bases, with 12 bases between them. Germline CDR1 reads LGHDT; CDR2 reads YNNKEL (reference sequence). CDR3 length equals 13 residues. DNA of the CDR3: TGTGCCAGCAGCCTTGGCCGTATGTACATTCAGTACTTC. It translates to CASSLGRMYIQYF.

The chain combines TRBV5-1 with TRBJ2-5; D ambiguous. Trimming removed 4 bases from V and 1 base from J, with 2 bases in between. Germline loops: CDR1 SGHRS, CDR2 YFSETQ. This CDR3 has 11 amino acids. CDR3 nucleotide sequence: TGCGCCAGCAGCATCCAAGAGACCCAGTACTTC. Its translation is CASSIQETQYF.

This clonotype was counted at least ten times. J is TRBJ2-1 and V is TRBV7-9; 10 positions agree with TRBD1. From germline, CDR1 is SEHNR and CDR2 FQNEAQ (reference sequence). The CDR3 has 17 residues. With 1 base clipped from V and 0 bases from J, the junction kept 3 bases outside the gene matches. The CDR3 DNA follows: TGTGCCAGCAGCTTAGAGGGACAGGGGTACTCCTACAATGAGCAGTTCTTC. Translating it yields CASSLEGQGYSYNEQFF.

This clonotype was recorded many times. The chain employs TRBV2 and TRBJ2-7; D remains ambiguous. This CDR3 spans 14 amino acids. Trimming took off 7 bases at V and 7 bases at J, with 20 bases between the two ends. Germline V gene sequence: CDR1 SNHLY, CDR2 FYNNEI. The CDR3 region is CASMNNPGGNEQYF. The CDR3 nucleotides are TGTGCCAGCATGAATAACCCGGGTGGTAATGAGCAGTACTTC.

This rearrangement joins TRBV15 to TRBJ2-1; D is unclear. Trimming took off 0 bases at V and 12 bases at J, with 9 bases between the two ends. The CDR3 spans 12 residues. CDR1 and CDR2 from the germline V gene are LNHNV and YYDKDF (reference sequence). CDR3 DNA: TGTGCCACCAGCAGAGATTCGAGTAGGCAGTTCTTC. Amino acid sequence: CATSRDSSRQFF.

This clonotype was counted at least ten times. V usage is TRBV27 and J usage is TRBJ2-6; D gene uncertain. V was shortened by 5 bases and J by 0 bases, with 5 bases between the two germline ends. This CDR3 has 14 residues. Germline loops: CDR1 MNHEY, CDR2 SMNVEV (reference sequence). The CDR3 loop reads CASSDFSGANVLTF. CDR3 DNA sequence: TGTGCCAGCAGTGATTTCTCTGGGGCCAACGTCCTGACTTTC.

The sample holds many counts of this clonotype. This chain joins TRBV12-3 or TRBV12-4 and TRBJ2-3; 8 positions agree with TRBD1. The CDR3 loop spans 13 amino acids. Unmatched junction bases numbered 4, after V lost 5 bases and J lost 6 bases. Here the CDR3 DNA reads TGTGCCAGCAGTCCACAGGGGGAGGATACGCAGTATTTT. Translation gives CASSPQGEDTQYF.

This clonotype was counted at least ten times. The V and J genes are TRBV7-9 and TRBJ1-2, with TRBD1 matching over 9 bases. The CDR3 consists of 14 residues. Germline assignment: CDR1 SEHNR and CDR2 FQNEAQ (reference sequence). The V segment lost 1 base and the J segment 8 bases; nucleotides outside the gene matches: 5. CDR3 in amino acids: CASSLDGTGLGYTF. The CDR3 DNA is TGTGCCAGCAGCTTAGACGGGACAGGGCTAGGCTACACCTTC.

This clonotype was found many times. V is TRBV4-3 and J is TRBJ1-4, with D possibly being TRBD1 (5 bases). Per germline, CDR1 LGHNA and CDR2 YSLEER. The V end lost 0 bases, the J end lost 0 bases, and 11 bases lay between the germline ends. The CDR3 sequence is 17 residues long. CDR3 DNA: TGCGCCAGCAGCCAAGATTGGGGGATCCCAACTAATGAAAAACTGTTTTTT. This encodes CASSQDWGIPTNEKLFF.

This clonotype has just a few counts. The chain combines TRBV24-1 with TRBJ2-2; 9 nucleotides agree with TRBD1. J was trimmed by 4 bases and V by 7 bases; bases with no gene match: 6. CDR1 KGHDR and CDR2 SFDVKD come from the germline V gene. There are 15 residues in the CDR3. The CDR3 coding sequence is TGTGCCACCAGCCCCGGGACAGGGCTCACCGGGGAGCTGTTTTTT. It yields the protein CATSPGTGLTGELFF.

This clonotype was seen many times. This chain uses TRBV5-1 with TRBJ2-5; D is undetermined. V was trimmed by 0 bases and J by 5 bases, leaving 11 bases between them. CDR3 length: 14 amino acids. Germline values: CDR1 SGHRS, CDR2 YFSETQ. The CDR3 DNA reads TGCGCCAGCAGCTTGGGAGACCGAACGGAGACCCAGTACTTC. It translates to CASSLGDRTETQYF.

This clonotype was seen at least ten times. The rearrangement joins TRBV6-5 to TRBJ1-2; TRBD1 matches 7 bases. This CDR3 region has 14 residues. J gave up 3 bases and V 8 bases, and 9 bases lay outside the gene matches. The germline V gene encodes CDR1 MNHEY and CDR2 SVGAGI. The CDR3 nucleotides are TGTGCCAGCCGTAGGGAGGGGGCCGACTATGGCTACACCTTC. Translated, it gives CASRREGADYGYTF.

The chain is built from TRBV6-6 and TRBJ1-2, with TRBD1 as a possible D gene (6 bases). Deletions cut 8 bases from V and 4 bases from J, with 14 bases between. Germline V CDR1 and CDR2: MNHNY, SVGAGI (reference sequence). The CDR3 has 13 amino acids. The CDR3, as DNA: TGTGCCAGCTCCTTTACAGGGACCTATGGCTACACCTTC. Translation gives CASSFTGTYGYTF.